These 9 T cell receptor beta chains originate from one sample sequenced in a study of identifying expanded T cells in peripheral blood. Sequencing was performed with immunoSEQ multiplex PCR; in TCRdb, only in-frame clones are kept and a portion is missing. The data show approximately 85,000 clones, with 84% seen just once and approximately 18% held by the top ten. Sequences were obtained from blood. The receptors come from a person aged 18 to 70 in good health.

The chain is built from TRBV9 and TRBJ1-3; D uncertain. The CDR3 runs 14 residues. V gave up 0 bases and J gave up 6 bases, with 10 bases separating them. Germline CDR1 and CDR2: SGDLS and YYNGEE. CDR3 in DNA: TGTGCCAGCAGCGTAGATCTCTCCCAAAACACCATATATTTT. Translating it yields CASSVDLSQNTIYF.

The V gene is TRBV4-3, the J gene TRBJ2-3; D is ambiguous. The CDR3 loop spans 14 amino acids. Deletions cut 5 bases from V and 1 base from J, with 10 bases between. CDR1 is LGHNA, CDR2 YSLEER, per germline. In DNA form, the CDR3 reads TGCGCCAGCAGCTCTCGACTTGGCACAGATACGCAGTATTTT. Residues: CASSSRLGTDTQYF.

This clone was counted only a few times. The V call is TRBV28, the J call TRBJ1-2, with D maybe TRBD1 (5 bases). From germline, CDR1 is MDHEN and CDR2 SYDVKM. The CDR3 is made up of 12 amino acids. The V gene lost 3 bases and the J gene lost 8 bases, with 10 bases spanning the gap. The CDR3 is CASSFPRGGYTF. As DNA, the CDR3 is TGTGCCAGCAGTTTCCCCCGGGGGGGCTACACCTTC.

The genes are TRBV4-1 and TRBJ2-5; a possible D gene is TRBD2 (6 bases). The germline CDR1 and CDR2 sequences are MGHRA and YSYEKL. CDR3 length: 16 amino acids. Trimming pared 1 base from V and 1 base from J, leaving 13 bases between. CDR3 DNA sequence: TGCGCCAGCAGCCAAGGGTCTGGCGGGGTCCAAGAGACCCAGTACTTC. Protein: CASSQGSGGVQETQYF.

The chain carries TRBV6-1 and TRBJ2-6, with D possibly TRBD1 on 6 matching bases. The V and J ends lost 4 bases and 1 base respectively, with 11 bases between them. This CDR3 is 16 amino acids long. Germline V gives CDR1 MNHNS, CDR2 SASEGT. The CDR3 nucleotides are TGTGCCAGCAGTGGGACAGTTACTTCTGGGGCCAACGTCCTGACTTTC. This codes for CASSGTVTSGANVLTF.

V usage is TRBV7-9 and J usage is TRBJ2-7, with TRBD1 matching over 7 bases. V lost 5 bases to trimming and J lost 1 base; unmatched junction nucleotides: 5. In germline, CDR1 is SEHNR, CDR2 FQNEAQ (reference sequence). The CDR3 consists of 14 residues. The CDR3 protein is CASSPQQGSYEQYF. CDR3 bases: TGTGCCAGCAGCCCCCAACAGGGGTCCTACGAGCAGTACTTC. Based on the CDR3 plus reference TRBV7-9 and TRBJ2-7, the full variable domain is DTGVSQNPRHKITKRGQNVTFRCDPISEHNRLYWYRQTLGQGPEFLTYFQNEAQLEKSRLLSDRFSAERPKGSFSTLEIQRTEQGDSAMYLCASSPQQGSYEQYFGPGTRLTVT.

The genes are TRBV2 and TRBJ2-5, with D perhaps matching TRBD1 (5 bases). CDR1 and CDR2 (germline): SNHLY, FYNNEI. V gave up 4 bases and J gave up 5 bases, with 8 bases separating them. This CDR3 is built from 12 residues. CDR3 sequence: CASSVRVETQYF. The CDR3 DNA reads as TGTGCCAGCAGTGTCAGGGTCGAGACCCAGTACTTC.

The rearrangement links TRBV5-1 to TRBJ2-7, with 8 bases fitting TRBD1. CDR1 is SGHRS and CDR2 is YFSETQ in the germline V gene. Trimming at V came to 5 bases and at J to 6 bases, leaving 40 bases not matched to a gene. CDR3 size: 24 residues. For the CDR3, the DNA is TGCGCCAGCAGTAATTGGGGTCTGGACAGGGTCTTAGGGTCATCACGCAACAAATTCCCCGAGCAGTACTTC. This translates into CASSNWGLDRVLGSSRNKFPEQYF.

The chain is built from TRBV6-5 and TRBJ2-6, with D tentatively TRBD1 (5 bases). CDR1 and CDR2 from the germline V gene are MNHEY and SVGAGI. Trimming left V 3 bases short and J 4 bases short, with 10 bases between. The CDR3 is 15 residues long. CDR3 coding DNA: TGTGCCAGCAGTTATCCAGGGTCCGGGGCCAACGTCCTGACTTTC. Its translation is CASSYPGSGANVLTF.